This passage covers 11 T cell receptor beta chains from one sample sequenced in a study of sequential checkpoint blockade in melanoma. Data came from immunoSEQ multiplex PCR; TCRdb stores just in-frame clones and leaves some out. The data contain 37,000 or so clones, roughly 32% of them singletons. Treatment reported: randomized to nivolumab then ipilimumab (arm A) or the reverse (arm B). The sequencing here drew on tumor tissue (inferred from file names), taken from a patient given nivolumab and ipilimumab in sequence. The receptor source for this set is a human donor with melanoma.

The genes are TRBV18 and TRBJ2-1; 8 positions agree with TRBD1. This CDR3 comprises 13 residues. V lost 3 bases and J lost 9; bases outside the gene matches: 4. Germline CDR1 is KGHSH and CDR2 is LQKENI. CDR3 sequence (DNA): TGTGCCAGCTCACCTGGACAGGGCGGTGAGCAGTTCTTC. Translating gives CASSPGQGGEQFF. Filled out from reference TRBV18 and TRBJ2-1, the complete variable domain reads NAGVMQNPRHLVRRRGQEARLRCSPMKGHSHVYWYRQLPEEGLKFMVYLQKENIIDESGMPKERFSAEFPKEGPSILRIQQVVRGDSAAYFCASSPGQGGEQFFGPGTRLTVL.

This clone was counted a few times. CDR3 bases: TGCGCCAGCACCCAGAGCTCCTACAATGAGCAGTTCTTC. Its translation: CASTQSSYNEQFF. The chain is built from TRBV10-2 and TRBJ2-1; D gene unclear. Trimming took 7 bases from V and 0 from J, leaving 7 bases between them. CDR3 size: 13 residues. Germline CDR1 reads WSHSY; CDR2 reads SAAADI.

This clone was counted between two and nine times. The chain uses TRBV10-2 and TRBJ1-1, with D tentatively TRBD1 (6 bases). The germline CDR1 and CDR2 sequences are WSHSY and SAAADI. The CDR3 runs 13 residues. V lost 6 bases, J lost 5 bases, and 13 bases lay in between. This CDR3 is CASRGTGITEAFF. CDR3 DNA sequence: TGCGCCAGCAGAGGTACAGGGATAACTGAAGCTTTCTTT.

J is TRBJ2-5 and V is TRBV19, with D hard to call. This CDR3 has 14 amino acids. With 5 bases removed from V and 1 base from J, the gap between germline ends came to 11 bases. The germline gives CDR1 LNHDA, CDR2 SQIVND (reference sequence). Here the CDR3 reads CASSEGPVQETQYF. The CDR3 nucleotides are TGTGCCAGTAGTGAAGGGCCGGTCCAAGAGACCCAGTACTTC.

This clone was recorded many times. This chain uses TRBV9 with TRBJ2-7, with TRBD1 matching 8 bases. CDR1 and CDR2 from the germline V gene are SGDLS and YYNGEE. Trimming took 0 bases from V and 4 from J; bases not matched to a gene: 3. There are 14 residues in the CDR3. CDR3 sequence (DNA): TGTGCCAGCAGCGTAGGGACAGGGACATACGAGCAGTACTTC. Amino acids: CASSVGTGTYEQYF.

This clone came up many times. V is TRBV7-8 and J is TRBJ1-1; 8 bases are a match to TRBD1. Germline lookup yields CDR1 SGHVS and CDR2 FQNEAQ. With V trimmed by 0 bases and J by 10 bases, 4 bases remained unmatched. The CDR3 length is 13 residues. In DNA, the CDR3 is TGTGCCAGCAGCTTAGCGCAGGGGGCAGGAGCTTTCTTT. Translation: CASSLAQGAGAFF.

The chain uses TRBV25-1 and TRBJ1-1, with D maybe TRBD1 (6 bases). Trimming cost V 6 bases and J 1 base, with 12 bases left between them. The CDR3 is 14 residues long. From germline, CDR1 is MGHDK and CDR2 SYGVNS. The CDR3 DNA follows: TGTGCCAGCAGCGAACAGGGTTGGAACACTGAAGCTTTCTTT. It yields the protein CASSEQGWNTEAFF.

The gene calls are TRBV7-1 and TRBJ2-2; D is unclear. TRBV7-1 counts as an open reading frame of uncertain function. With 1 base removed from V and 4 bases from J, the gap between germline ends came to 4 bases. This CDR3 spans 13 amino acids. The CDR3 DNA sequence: TGTGCCAGCAGCTCAGGAGGCACCGGGGAGCTGTTTTTT. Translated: CASSSGGTGELFF.

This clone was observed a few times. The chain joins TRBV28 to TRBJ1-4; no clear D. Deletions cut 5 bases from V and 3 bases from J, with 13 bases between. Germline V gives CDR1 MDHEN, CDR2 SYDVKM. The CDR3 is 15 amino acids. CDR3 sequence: CASSTTTAPNEKLFF. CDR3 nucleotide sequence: TGTGCCAGCAGTACCACCACAGCCCCTAATGAAAAACTGTTTTTT.

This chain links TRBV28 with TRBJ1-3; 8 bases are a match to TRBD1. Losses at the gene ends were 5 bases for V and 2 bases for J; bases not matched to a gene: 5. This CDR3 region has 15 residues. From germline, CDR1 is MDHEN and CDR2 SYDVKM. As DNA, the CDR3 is TGTGCCAGCAGTGCACTACAGGGGGCTGGAAACACCATATATTTT. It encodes CASSALQGAGNTIYF.

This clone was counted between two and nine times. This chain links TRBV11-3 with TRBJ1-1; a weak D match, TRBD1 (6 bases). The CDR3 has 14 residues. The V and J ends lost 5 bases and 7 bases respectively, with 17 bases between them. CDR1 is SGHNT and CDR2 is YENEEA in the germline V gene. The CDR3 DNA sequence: TGTGCCAGCAGCCGTGGGGGGGCCGGACTTGAAGCTTTCTTT. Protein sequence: CASSRGGAGLEAFF. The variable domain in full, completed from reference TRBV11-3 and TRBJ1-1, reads EAGVVQSPRYKIIEKKQPVAFWCNPISGHNTLYWYLQNLGQGPELLIRYENEEAVDDSQLPKDRFSAERLKGVDSTLKIQPAELGDSAVYLCASSRGGAGLEAFFGQGTRLTVV.